This T cell receptor (beta chain) comes out of a study of OX40 agonist ivuxolimab in advanced cancers. Here immunoSEQ multiplex PCR was the method, and the copy in TCRdb shows in-frame clones only, minus some. The sample shows tens of thousands of clones, approximately 80% of them seen only once. This clone showed up just once. The TCR was taken from an adult with an advanced solid tumor such as melanoma, head and neck, liver or kidney cancer. The specimen was CD4+ or CD8+ T cells sorted from blood, collected in a trial of the OX40 agonist ivuxolimab.

The CDR3 protein is CASSDRNQPQHF. The DNA of the CDR3 is TGTGCCAGCAGTGACCGCAATCAGCCCCAGCATTTT. This chain uses TRBV7-2 with TRBJ1-5, with no clear D. V was shortened by 6 bases and J by 2 bases, with 5 bases between the two germline ends. The CDR3 extends over 12 amino acids. Per the germline V gene, CDR1 is SGHTA and CDR2 is FQGNSA.